This is a list of T cell receptor beta chains from one sample in a study of untreated major depressive disorder. Produced via immunoSEQ multiplex PCR; TCRdb's table is partial and in-frame only. Here the sample spans tens of thousands of clones, over 80% being singletons. What was sequenced was CD4+ T cells from PBMCs. These receptors originate from a man in his thirties or forties in good health. Each CDR3 is given with its conserved first and last residue. Fields, in order: D gene, J gene, clone size, V gene, CDR3 protein, CDR3 DNA. A D gene is named only where the DNA matches it firmly. For some rows the clone size is stated as once, few or many, or as a class when expanded; others skip it.

TRBD2 | TRBJ2-1 | NA | TRBV7-9 | CASSRGLAGGGEQFF | TGTGCCAGCAGCCGGGGACTAGCGGGAGGGGGCGAGCAGTTCTTC
NA | TRBJ2-6 | NA | TRBV27 | CASLRSGANVLTF | TGTGCCAGCCTCCGATCTGGGGCCAACGTCCTGACTTTC
TRBD2 | TRBJ2-7 | NA | TRBV19 | CASSGRAPYEQYF | TGTGCCAGTAGCGGGAGGGCCCCCTACGAGCAGTACTTC
NA | TRBJ2-7 | NA | TRBV4-1 | CASSQGAGGYEQYF | TGCGCCAGCAGCCAGGGCGCCGGAGGGTACGAGCAGTACTTC
NA | TRBJ1-1 | NA | TRBV2 | CASSETPMNTEAFF | TGTGCCAGCAGTGAAACACCCATGAACACTGAAGCTTTCTTT
TRBD1 | TRBJ2-7 | NA | TRBV30 | CASNGQGRLRYEQYF | TGTGCCTCAAACGGACAGGGCCGTCTACGATACGAGCAGTACTTC
TRBD2 | TRBJ2-7 | NA | TRBV5-6 | CASSFRGLAGRSYEQYF | TGTGCCAGCAGCTTTCGGGGACTAGCGGGAAGATCCTACGAGCAGTACTTC
NA | TRBJ2-1 | NA | TRBV11-3 | CASSLGGVSSYNEQFF | TGTGCCAGCAGCTTAGGAGGGGTTAGCTCCTACAATGAGCAGTTCTTC
TRBD1 | TRBJ1-1 | once | TRBV29-1 | CSVAGTVNTEAFF | TGCAGCGTCGCCGGGACAGTGAACACTGAAGCTTTCTTT
NA | TRBJ1-1 | NA | TRBV29-1 | CSVVGRITEAFF | TGCAGCGTTGTTGGGAGGATTACTGAAGCTTTCTTT
NA | TRBJ1-1 | NA | TRBV5-1 | CASSFLSDVWGDTEAFF | TGCGCCAGCAGCTTTCTATCGGATGTTTGGGGGGACACTGAAGCTTTCTTT
NA | TRBJ2-7 | NA | TRBV10-1 | CASGGTALGEQYF | TGCGCCAGCGGGGGGACAGCCCTCGGCGAGCAGTACTTC
NA | TRBJ2-1 | NA | TRBV6-1 | CASSALSSYNEQFF | TGTGCCAGCAGTGCCCTCAGCTCCTACAATGAGCAGTTCTTC
TRBD1 | TRBJ1-1 | NA | TRBV6-5 | CASSQGARTEAFF | TGTGCCAGCAGCCAGGGGGCGCGCACTGAAGCTTTCTTT
TRBD2 | TRBJ2-2 | NA | TRBV5-1 | CASSLVGLAGVRNTGELFF | TGCGCCAGCAGCTTGGTCGGGCTAGCGGGAGTGAGGAACACCGGGGAGCTGTTTTTT
TRBD2 | TRBJ2-7 | NA | TRBV5-4 | CASSLPSGRNEQYF | TGTGCCAGCAGCTTGCCCAGCGGGAGAAACGAGCAGTACTTC
TRBD1 | TRBJ1-2 | few | TRBV28 | CASSPRQGPNYGYTF | TGTGCCAGCAGCCCCCGACAGGGACCCAACTATGGCTACACCTTC
NA | TRBJ2-5 | NA | TRBV25-1 | CASSDELGGGETQYF | TGTGCCAGCAGTGATGAACTAGGAGGTGGAGAGACCCAGTACTTC
TRBD2 | TRBJ2-3 | NA | TRBV7-2 | CASSPGLAGDWGSTDTQYF | TGTGCCAGCAGTCCTGGACTAGCGGGAGATTGGGGTTCCACAGATACGCAGTATTTT
NA | TRBJ2-7 | NA | TRBV28 | CASSFRAGRHEQYF | TGTGCCAGCAGTTTTAGGGCCGGTAGGCACGAGCAGTACTTC